Below are 21 T cell receptor beta chains sequenced from a single sample in a study of T cells in Graves' hyperthyroidism and ophthalmopathy. Amplified TCR beta CDR3 regions derived from RNA transcripts. TCR CDR3 regions were first amplified by RT-PCR with HTBI primers. TCRdb fed the multiplex PCR reads into MiXCR, producing one record per CDR3 protein. The sample lists roughly 700,000 distinct CDR3 sequences; 12% to 15% were seen once. Sequencing input: blood. These receptors came from a woman between 18 and 29 years old with Graves' hyperthyroidism.

This clonotype was seen many times. The chain recombines TRBV2 with TRBJ1-6, with unresolved D. With 5 bases removed from V and 2 bases from J, the gap between germline ends came to 10 bases. Germline CDR1 reads SNHLY; CDR2 reads FYNNEI. The CDR3 has 15 amino acids. CDR3 nucleotide sequence: TGTGCCAGCAGTTTCTATTTACCCTATAATTCACCCCTCCACTTT. This encodes CASSFYLPYNSPLHF.

The chain couples TRBV7-2 to TRBJ1-1; 7 nucleotides line up with TRBD1. The V and J ends lost 3 bases and 1 base, in that order; junction bases with no gene match: 5. Per the germline V gene, CDR1 is SGHTA and CDR2 is FQGNSA. The CDR3 runs 15 residues. DNA for the CDR3: TGTGCCAGCAGCTTTACCGGGACAGCGAACACTGAAGCTTTCTTT. Translation: CASSFTGTANTEAFF. The complete variable domain, with remaining parts taken from reference TRBV7-2 and TRBJ1-1, reads GAGVSQSPSNKVTEKGKDVELRCDPISGHTALYWYRQSLGQGLEFLIYFQGNSAPDKSGLPSDRFSAERTGGSVSTLTIQRTQQEDSAVYLCASSFTGTANTEAFFGQGTRLTVV.

The sample holds a few counts of this clonotype. The chain links TRBV4-3 to TRBJ2-5; D could derive from TRBD1 or TRBD2 (6 bases each). CDR1 and CDR2 (germline): LGHNA, YSLEER. V was clipped by 1 base and J by 3 bases, with 12 bases between them. The CDR3 consists of 15 residues. The DNA for the CDR3 is TGCGCCAGCAGCCAAGGGGGGGCCCGAGAAGAGACCCAGTACTTC. As protein: CASSQGGAREETQYF.

This clonotype was seen a handful of times. J is TRBJ2-3 and V is TRBV10-3; D is undetermined. V lost 0 bases and J lost 4, with 8 bases in between. CDR3 length: 14 residues. Germline assignment: CDR1 ENHRY and CDR2 SYGVKD. The CDR3 here is CAISESEAPDTQYF. In DNA, the CDR3 is TGTGCCATCAGTGAGTCGGAAGCCCCAGATACGCAGTATTTT.

This clonotype was seen ten or more times. J is TRBJ2-1 and V is TRBV27, with a weak D call TRBD1 (5 bases). The CDR3 is made up of 13 amino acids. V was pared by 5 bases and J by 9 bases, with 14 bases between. Germline V gene data show CDR1 as MNHEY and CDR2 as SMNVEV (reference sequence). The DNA of the CDR3 is TGTGCCAGCAGTGCCACAGGTTCGGTTGAGCAGTTCTTC. This gives the protein CASSATGSVEQFF.

The table lists this clonotype with many counts. This chain connects TRBV15 to TRBJ2-3; 10 bases agree with TRBD2. The germline V gene encodes CDR1 LNHNV and CDR2 YYDKDF (reference sequence). The CDR3 totals 19 residues. V lost 2 bases, J lost 6 bases, and 17 bases stayed unmatched. This chain's CDR3 is CATSRPRGGAGGPWDTQYF. The CDR3 nucleotides are TGTGCCACCAGCAGACCTAGGGGCGGAGCGGGAGGGCCATGGGATACGCAGTATTTT.

This clonotype was found many times. The CDR3 is CASSLGVEGWSTDTQYF. CDR3 DNA: TGTGCCAGCAGCCTCGGGGTAGAGGGTTGGAGCACAGATACGCAGTATTTT. J is TRBJ2-3 and V is TRBV11-2; D perhaps matches TRBD2 (5 bases). Germline-derived CDR1 and CDR2 are SGHAT and FQNNGV. The CDR3 totals 17 residues. V gave up 5 bases and J gave up 0 bases, with 18 bases separating them. The whole variable domain, remainder taken from reference TRBV11-2 and TRBJ2-3, is EAGVAQSPRYKIIEKRQSVAFWCNPISGHATLYWYQQILGQGPKLLIQFQNNGVVDDSQLPKDRFSAERLKGVDSTLKIQPAKLEDSAVYLCASSLGVEGWSTDTQYFGPGTRLTVL.

This clonotype showed up many times. The J gene is TRBJ1-1, the V gene TRBV11-2, with D unclear. This CDR3 spans 11 amino acids. V lost 1 base, J lost 7 bases, and 4 bases lay in between. CDR1 and CDR2 (germline): SGHAT, FQNNGV. In nucleotides, the CDR3 is TGTGCCAGCAGCTTAGTGGATGAAGCTTTCTTT. Amino acid sequence: CASSLVDEAFF.

This clonotype was counted many times. The rearrangement links TRBV20-1 to TRBJ2-7; 15 bases are shared with TRBD2. Germline CDR1 reads DFQATT; CDR2 reads SNEGSKA (reference sequence). This CDR3 comprises 17 residues. The J segment lost 1 base and the V segment lost 0 bases, leaving 4 bases of the junction unmatched. CDR3 DNA sequence: TGCAGTGCTAGAGATTGGGGGACTAGCGGGAGGTCCTACGAGCAGTACTTC. Protein product: CSARDWGTSGRSYEQYF.

This clonotype was observed a handful of times. This chain joins TRBV24-1 and TRBJ1-2; D gene unclear. The V gene's germline CDR1 is KGHDR and CDR2 SFDVKD. Trimming took 1 base from V and 8 from J, leaving 4 bases between them. This CDR3 has 11 amino acids. DNA of the CDR3: TGTGCCACCAGTGATTTAACGGGCTACACCTTC. Translated, it gives CATSDLTGYTF.

V gene TRBV15 combines with J gene TRBJ2-2; TRBD1 matches 8 bases. The junction had 4 bases not matched to a gene; V was cut back by 5 bases and J by 5 bases. This CDR3 is 14 amino acids long. Germline lookup yields CDR1 LNHNV and CDR2 YYDKDF (reference sequence). CDR3 sequence (DNA): TGTGCCACCAGCGGACAGGGTAGGACCGGGGAGCTGTTTTTT. It is translated as CATSGQGRTGELFF.

In its sample, this clonotype was seen once. The CDR3 DNA sequence: TGTGCCAGCAGCCAACGGGGGGCGGGAGTATCAGATACGCAGTATTTT. This translates into CASSQRGAGVSDTQYF. The chain links TRBV11-1 to TRBJ2-3; TRBD2 is a possible D gene (7 bases). Trimming removed 5 bases from V and 4 bases from J, with 19 bases in between. This CDR3 has 16 residues. Germline CDR1 reads SGHAT; CDR2 reads FQDESV (reference sequence).

The J gene is TRBJ1-5, the V gene TRBV27; perhaps TRBD1 as D (5 bases). Germline lookup yields CDR1 MNHEY and CDR2 SMNVEV (reference sequence). With 5 bases removed from V and 4 bases from J, the gap between germline ends came to 9 bases. The CDR3 has 13 residues. Here the CDR3 reads CASSRQQNQPQHF. CDR3 sequence (DNA): TGTGCCAGCAGTAGACAGCAAAATCAGCCCCAGCATTTT.

The chain carries TRBV6-2 or TRBV6-3 and TRBJ1-2, with TRBD1 as a possible D gene (5 bases). V dropped 2 bases and J dropped 8 bases, with 9 bases sitting between them. CDR1 is MNHEY, CDR2 SVGEGT, per germline. This CDR3 is built from 12 residues. CDR3 sequence reads: CASSYKGRGYTF. As DNA, the CDR3 is TGTGCCAGCAGTTACAAGGGGCGAGGCTACACCTTC.

V and J are TRBV14 and TRBJ1-6; D call uncertain. Deletions cut 1 base from V and 11 bases from J, with 12 bases between. CDR3 size: 14 residues. In germline, CDR1 is SGHDN, CDR2 FVKESK. The CDR3 region is CASSQVPRPAPLHF. The CDR3 DNA sequence: TGTGCCAGCAGCCAAGTTCCACGGCCGGCACCCCTCCACTTT.

The chain has TRBV28 and TRBJ1-1, with D unclear. The CDR3 runs to 13 residues. Germline V lookup: CDR1 MDHEN, CDR2 SYDVKM. The V end was cut by 7 bases, the J end by 1 base, with 10 bases between. The CDR3 here is CASTQERNTEAFF. The DNA of the CDR3 is TGTGCCAGCACACAAGAGCGGAACACTGAAGCTTTCTTT.

This clonotype was observed a few times. V is TRBV3-1 and J is TRBJ2-1; TRBD2 aligns across 7 bases. Germline CDR1 reads LGHDT; CDR2 reads YNNKEL (reference sequence). There are 17 residues in the CDR3. V lost 0 bases and J lost 9; bases outside the gene matches: 14. Written as DNA, the CDR3 is TGTGCCAGCAGCCAAGATGGGCTACGCGGGAGTAGCGGTGAGCAGTTCTTC. Its translation: CASSQDGLRGSSGEQFF.

This clonotype was counted ten times or more. This rearrangement joins TRBV11-3 to TRBJ1-2; possibly TRBD1 for D (5 bases). This CDR3 has 18 residues. With 5 bases removed from V and 3 bases from J, the gap between germline ends came to 25 bases. Germline loops: CDR1 SGHNT, CDR2 YENEEA. CDR3 in amino acids: CASSLVNPLRGTHYGYTF. The CDR3 DNA is TGTGCCAGCAGCCTTGTAAACCCCCTACGTGGGACCCACTATGGCTACACCTTC.

The gene calls are TRBV6-1 and TRBJ1-1; unclear D gene. This CDR3 has 13 amino acids. V was pared by 7 bases and J by 1 base, with 10 bases between. Germline CDR1 reads MNHNS; CDR2 reads SASEGT. Here the CDR3 DNA reads TGTGCCAGCACGGGCGCGGGGAACACTGAAGCTTTCTTT. Encoded protein: CASTGAGNTEAFF.

Ten or more counts support this clonotype. V gene TRBV18 combines with J gene TRBJ1-1; maybe TRBD1 (5 bases). This CDR3 is 13 amino acids long. Germline loops: CDR1 KGHSH, CDR2 LQKENI. Trimming took off 5 bases at V and 8 bases at J, with 15 bases between the two ends. CDR3 protein: CASSYSREGEAFF. The CDR3 DNA reads as TGTGCCAGCTCATACAGCAGGGAGGGGGAAGCTTTCTTT.

Note on this clonotype: This may stem from a read error, because a much larger clone lies one nucleotide away. The chain links TRBV30 to TRBJ1-2; possible D gene TRBD1, 5 bases. From germline, CDR1 is GTSNPN and CDR2 SVGIG (reference sequence). The CDR3 has 14 amino acids. The CDR3 bases are TGTGCCTGGAGGGCATGGACAACTAACTATGGCTGCACCTTC. Its protein product is CAWRAWTTNYGCTF.